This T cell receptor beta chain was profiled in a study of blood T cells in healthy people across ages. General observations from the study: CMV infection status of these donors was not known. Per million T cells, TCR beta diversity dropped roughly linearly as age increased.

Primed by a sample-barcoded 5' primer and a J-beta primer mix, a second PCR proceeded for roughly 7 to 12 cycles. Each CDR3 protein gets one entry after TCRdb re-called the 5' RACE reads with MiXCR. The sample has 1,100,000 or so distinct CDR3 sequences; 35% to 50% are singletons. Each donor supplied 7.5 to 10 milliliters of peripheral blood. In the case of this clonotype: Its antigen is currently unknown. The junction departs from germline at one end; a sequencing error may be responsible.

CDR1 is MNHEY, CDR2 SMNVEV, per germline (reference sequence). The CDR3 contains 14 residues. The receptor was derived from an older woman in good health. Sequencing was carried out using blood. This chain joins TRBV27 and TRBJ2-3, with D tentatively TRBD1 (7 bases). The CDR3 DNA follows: TGTGCCAGCAGTTACAGGGGAGGTACAGATACGCGGTATTTT. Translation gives CASSYRGGTDTRYF.